This T cell receptor (beta chain) appears in the sequencing data of a study of blood T cell repertoires in COVID-19. Whole-study context: The United States, Italy and Spain provided the acute and convalescent COVID-19 samples.

Original analysis: How many nucleated cells were present was estimated from reference gene primer amplification. Data came from immunoSEQ multiplex PCR; TCRdb stores just in-frame clones and leaves some out. That table is the source of V, J and clone size, and D and trimming were worked out from the DNA. The repertoire consists of fewer than 300,000 clones, with more than 70% occurring once and the leading ten covering roughly 2.5%. In its sample, this clone was seen a few times. V was clipped by 2 bases and J by 5 bases, with 17 bases between them. The CDR3 totals 16 residues. Per germline, CDR1 SGHNT and CDR2 YYREEE (reference sequence).

V is TRBV5-4 and J is TRBJ2-1; tentative D call: TRBD2 (5 bases). The TCR was taken from a woman aged 50 to 60 with acute or convalescent COVID-19. Input material: peripheral blood. This CDR3 is CASSFPELATHNEQFF. The CDR3 DNA is TGTGCCAGCAGCTTCCCGGAGTTAGCGACCCACAATGAGCAGTTCTTC.